This TCR beta chain came from a study of blood T cell repertoires in COVID-19. Profiled with immunoSEQ multiplex PCR; TCRdb holds only in-frame clones, not every one. This sample has 85,000 to 110,000 clones, with 87% found just once. Per germline, CDR1 SGHVS and CDR2 FQNEAQ. The V end lost 4 bases, the J end lost 6 bases, and 15 bases lay between the germline ends. The CDR3 sequence is 14 residues long. The sequence came from a man aged 50 or older in a cohort sampled during active COVID-19. The rearrangement joins TRBV7-8 to TRBJ1-2, with a tentative D call TRBD1 (5 bases). Material for sequencing was peripheral blood. The CDR3, as DNA: TGTGCCAGCAGCTCCATGACGGGGGTCGATGGCTACACCTTC. This translates into CASSSMTGVDGYTF.